This entry describes one T cell receptor beta chain. The germline CDR1 and CDR2 sequences are MNHEY and SVGAGI. The junction had 5 bases not matched to a gene; V was cut back by 6 bases and J by 0 bases. CDR3 length: 15 amino acids. The data are from a study of cytomegalovirus exposure and HLA in healthy donors. The PCR had 60 Vbeta and 13 Jbeta primers. TCRdb's copy holds only in-frame clones and misses some; the assay was immunoSEQ multiplex PCR. The sample yields about 150,000 clones, roughly three fifths seen once. The rearrangement uses TRBV6-5 and TRBJ2-1, with 7 positions matching TRBD2. The sequenced sample was PBMCs. The clonotype originates from a woman aged 55-69 years in good health and CMV-seronegative. The CDR3 spells CASRPAGSSYNEQFF. The CDR3 nucleotides are TGTGCCAGCAGGCCAGCGGGAAGCTCCTACAATGAGCAGTTCTTC.